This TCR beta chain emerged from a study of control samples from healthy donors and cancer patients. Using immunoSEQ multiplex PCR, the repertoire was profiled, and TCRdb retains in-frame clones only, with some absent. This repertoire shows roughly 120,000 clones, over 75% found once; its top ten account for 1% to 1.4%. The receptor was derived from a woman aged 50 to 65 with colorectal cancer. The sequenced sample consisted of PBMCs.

This CDR3 is CASSQDGVGEQYF. Written as DNA, the CDR3 is TGTGCCAGCAGCCAAGACGGAGTGGGGGAGCAGTACTTC. The gene calls are TRBV3-1 (or the pseudogene TRBV3-2) and TRBJ2-7, with no clear D. This CDR3 spans 13 amino acids. The germline V gene has CDR1 LGHDT and CDR2 YNNKEL (reference sequence). V lost 0 bases and J lost 7, with 10 bases in between.